This T cell receptor (beta chain) was sequenced during a study of tumor-infiltrating lymphocytes in primary liver carcinoma. Across the study: The tumors, T1-T3 N0M0 lesions, were roughly 4 to 10 cm across. Productive TCRbeta read yields ran from roughly 3.6 to 7.1 million per sample and were similar between tissues.

Study results and limitations: Tumor specimens were characterized by a significantly higher top-250-clone fraction than blood (p = 0.039). Among the pair types, tumor region pairs showed more overlap than tumor-adjacent and tumor-blood pairs.

A few counts support this clonotype. Its antigen is undetermined. Co-extraction of both nucleic acids (RNA and DNA) used about 20-34 mg of unsorted bulk tissue. With a constant-region primer, TCR beta cDNA was made from around 530 ng of total RNA. Slightly modified ARM-PCR, run as three nested multiplex PCR rounds, produced the TCR beta libraries. For around 9 cycles apiece, the opening two PCR rounds ran with TRBV1-TRBV30 forward primers and a C-beta reverse primer. TCRdb used MiXCR to reprocess the multiplex PCR reads, holding one entry per CDR3 protein. This sample carries about 19,000 distinct CDR3 sequences, roughly 80% of them seen once, and the ten largest clones take less than 50%. The J segment lost 0 bases and the V segment lost 5 bases, leaving 7 bases of the junction unmatched. In germline, CDR1 is DFQATT, CDR2 SNEGSKA (reference sequence). The CDR3 runs to 17 residues.

Sequenced input: liver tumor tissue from sampling region 4. Specified subset: tumor region T4, right-lateral pole. The chain carries TRBV20-1 and TRBJ2-1, with 13 bases fitting TRBD2. This TCR was sampled from a woman in her thirties with primary liver carcinoma and hepatitis B virus infection. The CDR3 sequence is CSAVVTSGRISYNEQFF. The DNA for the CDR3 is TGCAGTGCTGTTGTGACTAGCGGGAGGATCTCCTACAATGAGCAGTTCTTC.